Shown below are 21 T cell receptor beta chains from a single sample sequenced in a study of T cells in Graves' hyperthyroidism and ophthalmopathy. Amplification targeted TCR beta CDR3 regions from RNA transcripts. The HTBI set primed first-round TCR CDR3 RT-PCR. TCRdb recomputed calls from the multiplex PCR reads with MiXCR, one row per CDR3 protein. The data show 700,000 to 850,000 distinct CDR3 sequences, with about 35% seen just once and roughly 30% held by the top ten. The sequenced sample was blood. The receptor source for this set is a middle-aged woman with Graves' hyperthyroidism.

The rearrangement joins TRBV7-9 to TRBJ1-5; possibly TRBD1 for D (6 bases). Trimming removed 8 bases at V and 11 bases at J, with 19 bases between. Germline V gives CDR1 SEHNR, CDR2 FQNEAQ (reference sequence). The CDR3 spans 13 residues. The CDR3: CASGGGGYGTQHF. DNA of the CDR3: TGTGCCAGCGGGGGCGGCGGTTATGGGACCCAGCATTTT.

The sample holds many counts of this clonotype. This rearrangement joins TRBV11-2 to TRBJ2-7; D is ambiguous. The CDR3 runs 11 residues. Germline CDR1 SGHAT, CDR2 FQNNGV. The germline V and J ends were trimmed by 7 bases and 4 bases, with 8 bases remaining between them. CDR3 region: CASTRQYEQYF. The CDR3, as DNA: TGTGCCAGCACCCGCCAGTACGAGCAGTACTTC.

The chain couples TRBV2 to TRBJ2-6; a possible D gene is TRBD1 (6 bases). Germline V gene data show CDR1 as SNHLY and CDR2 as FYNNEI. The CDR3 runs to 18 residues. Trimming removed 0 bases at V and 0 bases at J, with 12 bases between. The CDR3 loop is CASSEARDTSSGANVLTF. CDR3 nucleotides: TGTGCCAGCAGTGAAGCCCGGGACACGAGCTCTGGGGCCAACGTCCTGACTTTC. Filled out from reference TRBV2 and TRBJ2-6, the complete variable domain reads EPEVTQTPSHQVTQMGQEVILRCVPISNHLYFYWYRQILGQKVEFLVSFYNNEISEKSEIFDDQFSVERPDGSNFTLKIRSTKLEDSAMYFCASSEARDTSSGANVLTFGAGSRLTVL.

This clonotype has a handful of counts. CDR3 in amino acids: CASSQGIVGPDLSYEQYF. CDR3 nucleotides: TGTGCCAGCAGCCAAGGCATTGTAGGCCCCGACCTCTCCTACGAGCAGTACTTC. The chain uses TRBV9 and TRBJ2-7; D gene unclear. V shed 4 bases and J shed 0 bases, with 23 bases lying between them. The germline V gene encodes CDR1 SGDLS and CDR2 YYNGEE. The CDR3 runs 18 residues.

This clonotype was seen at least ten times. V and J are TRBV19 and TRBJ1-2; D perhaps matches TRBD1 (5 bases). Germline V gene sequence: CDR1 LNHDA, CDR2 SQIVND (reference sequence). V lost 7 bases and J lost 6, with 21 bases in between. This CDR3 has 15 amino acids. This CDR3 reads CASTHDSPAGHGYTF. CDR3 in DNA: TGTGCCAGTACCCATGATAGCCCGGCAGGGCATGGCTACACCTTC.

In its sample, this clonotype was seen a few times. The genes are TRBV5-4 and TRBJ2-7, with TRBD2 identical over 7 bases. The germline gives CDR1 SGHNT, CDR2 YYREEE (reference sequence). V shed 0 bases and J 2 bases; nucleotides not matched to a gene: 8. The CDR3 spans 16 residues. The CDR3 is CASSLAASGRTYEQYF. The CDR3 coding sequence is TGTGCCAGCAGCTTGGCCGCTAGCGGACGGACCTACGAGCAGTACTTC.

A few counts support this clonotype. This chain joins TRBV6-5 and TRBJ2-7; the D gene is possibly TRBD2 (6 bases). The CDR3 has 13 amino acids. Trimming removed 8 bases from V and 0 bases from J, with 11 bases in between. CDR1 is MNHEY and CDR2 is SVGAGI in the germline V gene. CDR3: CASLRGSSYEQYF. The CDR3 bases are TGTGCCAGCCTCCGGGGGAGCTCCTACGAGCAGTACTTC.

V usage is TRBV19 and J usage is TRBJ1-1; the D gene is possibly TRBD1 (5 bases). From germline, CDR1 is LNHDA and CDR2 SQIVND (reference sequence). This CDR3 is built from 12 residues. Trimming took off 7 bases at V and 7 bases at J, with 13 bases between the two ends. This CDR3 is CASTTGWGEAFF. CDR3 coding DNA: TGTGCCAGTACAACAGGTTGGGGTGAAGCTTTCTTT.

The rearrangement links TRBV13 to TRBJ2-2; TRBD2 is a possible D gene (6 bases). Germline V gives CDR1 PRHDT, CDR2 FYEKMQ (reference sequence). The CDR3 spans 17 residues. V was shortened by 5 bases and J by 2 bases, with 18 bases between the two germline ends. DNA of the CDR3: TGTGCCAGCAGCCAAGATACGGGTAGCGGTAACACCGGGGAGCTGTTTTTT. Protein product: CASSQDTGSGNTGELFF.

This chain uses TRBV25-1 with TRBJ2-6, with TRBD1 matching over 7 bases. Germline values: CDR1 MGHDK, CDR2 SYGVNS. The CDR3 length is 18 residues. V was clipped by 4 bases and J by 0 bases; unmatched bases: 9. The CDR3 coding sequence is TGTGCCAGCAGTGCGTCCGGACAGGCCTACTCTGGGGCCAACGTCCTGACTTTC. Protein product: CASSASGQAYSGANVLTF.

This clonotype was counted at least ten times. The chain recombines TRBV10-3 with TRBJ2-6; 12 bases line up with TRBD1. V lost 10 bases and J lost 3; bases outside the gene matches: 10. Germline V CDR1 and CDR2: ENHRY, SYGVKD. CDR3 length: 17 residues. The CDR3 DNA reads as TGTGCCACCGAAAAGGGACAGGGGGCGCGTGGGGCCAACGTCCTGACTTTC. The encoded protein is CATEKGQGARGANVLTF.

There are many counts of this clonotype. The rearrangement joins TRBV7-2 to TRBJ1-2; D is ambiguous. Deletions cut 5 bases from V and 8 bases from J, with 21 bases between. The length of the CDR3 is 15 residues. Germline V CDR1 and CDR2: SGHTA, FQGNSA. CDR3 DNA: TGTGCCAGCAGCGGACGCCTATTAGTGGTGGGCGGCTACACCTTC. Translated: CASSGRLLVVGGYTF.

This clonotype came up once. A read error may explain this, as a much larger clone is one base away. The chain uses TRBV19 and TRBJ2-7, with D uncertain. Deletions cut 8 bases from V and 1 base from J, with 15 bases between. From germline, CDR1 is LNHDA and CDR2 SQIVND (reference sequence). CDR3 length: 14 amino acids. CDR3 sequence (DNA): TGTGCCAGTGGTCACTCGACCCCATCCTACGAGCAGTACTTC. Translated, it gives CASGHSTPSYEQYF.

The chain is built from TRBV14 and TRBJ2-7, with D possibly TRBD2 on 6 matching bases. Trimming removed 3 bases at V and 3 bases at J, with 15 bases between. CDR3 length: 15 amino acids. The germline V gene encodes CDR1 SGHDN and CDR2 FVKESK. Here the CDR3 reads CASSHAIGLSYEQYF. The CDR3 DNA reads TGTGCCAGCAGCCATGCAATTGGACTAAGCTACGAGCAGTACTTC.

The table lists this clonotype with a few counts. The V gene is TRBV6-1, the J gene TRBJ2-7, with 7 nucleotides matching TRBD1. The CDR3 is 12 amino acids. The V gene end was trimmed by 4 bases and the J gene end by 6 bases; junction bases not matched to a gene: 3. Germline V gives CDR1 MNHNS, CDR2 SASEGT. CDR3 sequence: CASSGQGPEQYF. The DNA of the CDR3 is TGTGCCAGCAGTGGACAGGGCCCCGAGCAGTACTTC.

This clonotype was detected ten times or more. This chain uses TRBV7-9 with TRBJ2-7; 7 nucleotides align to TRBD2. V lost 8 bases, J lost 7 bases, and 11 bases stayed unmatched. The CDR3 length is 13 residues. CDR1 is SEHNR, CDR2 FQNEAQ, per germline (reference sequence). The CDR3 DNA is TGTGCCAGCGCACTAGCGATTCAAGGGGAGCAGTACTTC. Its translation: CASALAIQGEQYF.

The CDR3 sequence: CASSLGVSGGGTEAFF. The CDR3 nucleotides are TGCGCCAGCAGCTTAGGGGTGTCTGGTGGGGGCACTGAAGCTTTCTTT. The chain links TRBV5-1 to TRBJ1-1; TRBD1 might be the D (5 bases). The CDR3 is 16 residues long. Germline loops: CDR1 SGHRS, CDR2 YFSETQ. With 2 bases removed from V and 4 bases from J, the gap between germline ends came to 18 bases.

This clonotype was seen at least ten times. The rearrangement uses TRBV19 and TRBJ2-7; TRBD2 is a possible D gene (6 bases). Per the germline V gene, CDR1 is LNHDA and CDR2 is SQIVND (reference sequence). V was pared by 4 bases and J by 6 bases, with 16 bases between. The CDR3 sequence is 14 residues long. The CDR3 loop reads CASSSSRELGEQYF. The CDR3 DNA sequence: TGTGCCAGTAGTAGTTCCCGGGAGTTGGGCGAGCAGTACTTC.

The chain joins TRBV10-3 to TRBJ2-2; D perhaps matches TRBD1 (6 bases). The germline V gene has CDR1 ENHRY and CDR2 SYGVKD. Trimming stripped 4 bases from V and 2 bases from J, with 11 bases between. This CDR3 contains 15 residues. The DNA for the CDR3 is TGTGCCATCAGTGCTGGGGACACAAACACCGGGGAGCTGTTTTTT. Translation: CAISAGDTNTGELFF.

CDR3 protein: CASSQEFPSSYEQYF. As DNA, the CDR3 is TGCGCCAGCAGCCAAGAATTCCCGAGCTCCTACGAGCAGTACTTC. The genes are TRBV4-3 and TRBJ2-7; no definite D call. Germline V CDR1 and CDR2: LGHNA, YSLEER. The CDR3 length is 15 residues. V lost 0 bases and J lost 0, with 9 bases in between.

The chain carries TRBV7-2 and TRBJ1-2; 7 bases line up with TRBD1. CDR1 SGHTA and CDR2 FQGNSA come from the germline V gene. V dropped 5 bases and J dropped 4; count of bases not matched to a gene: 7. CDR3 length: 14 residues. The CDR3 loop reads CASSLDRDLYGYTF. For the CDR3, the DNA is TGTGCCAGCAGCCTAGACAGGGATCTCTATGGCTACACCTTC.